The source of this TCR beta chain is a study of blood T cell repertoires in COVID-19. Study at large: Acute and convalescent COVID-19 specimens originated in the United States, Italy and Spain.

About this clone: Other DNA sequences from this sample encode an identical CDR3 as well.

The authors' processing: For nucleated cells, counts were estimated from reference gene primer amplification. Using immunoSEQ multiplex PCR, the repertoire was profiled, and TCRdb retains in-frame clones only, with some absent. Clone size and the V and J calls come from that table; the DNA yielded D and trimming. The data hold approximately 170,000 clones, with approximately 83% observed a single time. The sample was peripheral blood. This sequence was found in a man in his 70s who had recovered from COVID-19.

The CDR3 is CASSPRRNTEAFF. CDR3 nucleotide sequence: TGTGCCAGCAGCCCAAGGAGGAACACTGAAGCTTTCTTT. V gene TRBV3-1 (or the pseudogene TRBV3-2) combines with J gene TRBJ1-1; D is ambiguous. Trimming shortened V by 4 bases and J by 1 base, and 7 bases separated the two germline ends. In germline, CDR1 is LGHDT, CDR2 YNNKEL (reference sequence). This CDR3 spans 13 amino acids.